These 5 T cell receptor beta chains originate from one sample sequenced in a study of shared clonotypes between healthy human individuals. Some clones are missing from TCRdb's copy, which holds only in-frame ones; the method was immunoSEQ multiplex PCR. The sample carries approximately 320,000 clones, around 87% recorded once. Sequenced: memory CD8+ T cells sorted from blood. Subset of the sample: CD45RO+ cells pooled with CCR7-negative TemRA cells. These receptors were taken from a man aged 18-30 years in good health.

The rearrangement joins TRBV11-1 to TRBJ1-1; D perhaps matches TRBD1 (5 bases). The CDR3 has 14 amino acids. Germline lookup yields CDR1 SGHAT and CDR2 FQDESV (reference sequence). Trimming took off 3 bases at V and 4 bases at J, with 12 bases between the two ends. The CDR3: CASSLDWGFTEAFF. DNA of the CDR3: TGTGCCAGCAGCTTGGACTGGGGGTTCACTGAAGCTTTCTTT.

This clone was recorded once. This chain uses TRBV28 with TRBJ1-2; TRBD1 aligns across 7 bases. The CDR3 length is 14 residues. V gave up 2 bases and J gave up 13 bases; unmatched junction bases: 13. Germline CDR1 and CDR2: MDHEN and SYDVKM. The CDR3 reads CASSLGPGDRVCTF. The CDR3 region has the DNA TGTGCCAGCAGTTTAGGTCCCGGGGACAGAGTCTGCACCTTC.

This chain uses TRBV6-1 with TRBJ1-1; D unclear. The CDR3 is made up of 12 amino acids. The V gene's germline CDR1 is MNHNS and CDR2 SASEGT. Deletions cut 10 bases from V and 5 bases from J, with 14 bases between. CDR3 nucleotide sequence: TGTGCCACGGAGATTCTTGGGACTGAAGCTTTCTTT. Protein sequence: CATEILGTEAFF.

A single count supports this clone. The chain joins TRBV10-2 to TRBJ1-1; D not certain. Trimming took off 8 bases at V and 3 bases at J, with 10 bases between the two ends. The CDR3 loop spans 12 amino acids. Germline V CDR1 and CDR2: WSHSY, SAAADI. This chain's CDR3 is CASHQGHTEAFF. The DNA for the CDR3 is TGCGCCAGCCATCAAGGGCACACTGAAGCTTTCTTT.

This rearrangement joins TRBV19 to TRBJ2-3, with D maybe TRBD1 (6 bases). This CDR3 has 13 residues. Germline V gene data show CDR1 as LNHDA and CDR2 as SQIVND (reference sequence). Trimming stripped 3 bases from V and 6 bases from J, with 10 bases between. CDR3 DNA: TGTGCCAGTAGTATTGGGGGCGAGGATACGCAGTATTTT. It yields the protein CASSIGGEDTQYF.